The clone carrying this T cell receptor (beta chain) showed up many times. Its specificity is not known. Germline V gene data show CDR1 as SGHRS and CDR2 as YFSETQ. V was cut by 1 base and J by 3 bases, with 11 bases left in between. This CDR3 has 14 amino acids. Patients aged 18 to 65 with hyperthyroidism were newly diagnosed, with duration under 2 months. Diagnostic decisions used clinical symptoms, serum thyroxine and TRAb, thyroid ultrasound and orbital computed tomography. The data originate from a study of T cells in Graves' hyperthyroidism and ophthalmopathy. The source material, RNA transcripts, was used to amplify TCR beta CDR3 regions. In the first-round RT-PCR of the TCR CDR3, the HTBI primer set was used. TCRdb analysed the multiplex PCR reads with MiXCR anew, one entry per CDR3 protein. The sample consists of fewer than 600,000 distinct CDR3 sequences, 14% of them appearing once. Notes on the study in general: Most thyroid clonotypes with frequency above 0.001 were detected in blood. Model-based prediction identified ophthalmopathy a median 6.5 months prior to its onset.

The chain links TRBV5-1 to TRBJ2-7, with D possibly called TRBD1 or TRBD2 (5 bases each). The receptor comes from a woman aged 40 to 55 with Graves' hyperthyroidism. Material: blood. CDR3 amino acids: CASSLYGASYEQYF. The CDR3, as DNA: TGCGCCAGCAGCTTGTACGGGGCAAGCTACGAGCAGTACTTC.